Each of the 14 T cell receptor beta chains below was sequenced from the same sample in a study of Graves' ophthalmopathy and Graves' hyperthyroidism. The authors amplified TCR beta CDR3 regions, and they did so from RNA transcripts for repertoire sequencing. Amplification began with first-round RT-PCR using HTBI primers, then second-round multiplex PCR was performed. Each CDR3 protein is one row after TCRdb ran MiXCR on the multiplex PCR reads. The table has approximately 700,000 distinct CDR3 sequences, roughly 39% seen once. Sequenced input: peripheral blood. All receptors come from an adult man with Graves' ophthalmopathy.

This clonotype was seen only a few times. The chain is built from TRBV29-1 and TRBJ2-1; a possible D gene is TRBD1 (5 bases). Trimming pared 5 bases from V and 9 bases from J, leaving 8 bases between. Germline V gives CDR1 SQVTM, CDR2 ANQGSEA. The CDR3 has 10 amino acids. In DNA, the CDR3 is TGCAGCGTTTGGCAGGGTGAGCAGTTCTTC. Its translation: CSVWQGEQFF.

About this clonotype itself: Without the conserved terminal phenylalanine or tryptophan, this CDR3 likely stems from a read error. The chain recombines TRBV6-2 or TRBV6-3 with TRBJ2-5; 7 bases fit TRBD2. CDR1 and CDR2 from the germline V gene are MNHEY and SVGEGT. Trimming removed 7 bases from V and 5 bases from J; junction bases left unmatched: 7. The CDR3 has 13 residues. The CDR3 DNA reads TGTGCCAGCAATAAACTAGCGCGGGAGACCCAGTACTCC. Protein product: CASNKLARETQYS.

About this clonotype: A junction boundary mismatches the germline segment, possibly from a read error. CDR3: CVSSSRQGNGYTF. In nucleotides, the CDR3 is TGTGTCAGCAGTAGTAGGCAGGGGAATGGCTACACCTTC. The chain is built from TRBV2 and TRBJ1-2; tentative D call: TRBD1 (6 bases). Per the germline V gene, CDR1 is SNHLY and CDR2 is FYNNEI. The CDR3 extends over 13 amino acids.

This clonotype was counted at least ten times. The V and J genes are TRBV7-8 and TRBJ2-2; the D gene is possibly TRBD2 (6 bases). CDR1 and CDR2 from the germline V gene are SGHVS and FQNEAQ. V shed 5 bases and J shed 0 bases, with 10 bases lying between them. CDR3 size: 15 residues. CDR3: CASSPSGANTGELFF. CDR3 in DNA: TGTGCCAGCAGCCCGTCGGGGGCGAACACCGGGGAGCTGTTTTTT.

This clonotype was counted many times. This sequence joins TRBV20-1 and TRBJ2-5; D may be TRBD2 (6 bases). The germline gives CDR1 DFQATT, CDR2 SNEGSKA (reference sequence). This CDR3 contains 11 residues. The ends were cut back, 5 bases at V and 9 bases at J, with 13 bases in the middle. The CDR3 here is CSAHGGGSQYF. In DNA, the CDR3 is TGCAGTGCTCACGGCGGAGGGTCCCAGTACTTC.

The gene calls are TRBV20-1 and TRBJ1-5, with D unclear. The germline V gene encodes CDR1 DFQATT and CDR2 SNEGSKA (reference sequence). The V end was cut by 1 base, the J end by 9 bases, with 1 base between. The CDR3 totals 9 residues. CDR3 bases: TGCAGTGCTAGAGGGCCCCAGCATTTT. Translated: CSARGPQHF.

This clonotype has a handful of counts. The V gene is TRBV4-1, the J gene TRBJ2-2, with TRBD1 matching over 8 bases. The V gene end was trimmed by 4 bases and the J gene end by 6 bases; junction bases not matched to a gene: 4. CDR3 length: 14 residues. Germline V CDR1 and CDR2: MGHRA, YSYEKL. The CDR3 sequence: CASSLQGAAGELFF. The CDR3, as DNA: TGCGCCAGCAGCCTGCAGGGGGCGGCCGGGGAGCTGTTTTTT.

In this sample, this clonotype turned up many times. The chain combines TRBV10-2 with TRBJ1-6; D might be TRBD1 (6 bases). The CDR3 has 15 residues. Germline-derived CDR1 and CDR2 are WSHSY and SAAADI. Trimming removed 7 bases from V and 6 bases from J, with 16 bases in between. This CDR3 is CASNTQGLLNSPLHF. The CDR3 DNA sequence: TGCGCCAGCAATACGCAGGGGCTCCTTAATTCACCCCTCCACTTT.

The rearrangement joins TRBV30 to TRBJ1-5, with a weak D call TRBD1 (5 bases). CDR1 and CDR2 from the germline V gene are GTSNPN and SVGIG (reference sequence). The CDR3 spans 13 residues. V lost 5 bases, J lost 4 bases, and 12 bases lay in between. The CDR3 DNA is TGTGCCTGGGCAGGGACTCAGAATCAGCCCCAGCATTTT. This codes for CAWAGTQNQPQHF.

V usage is TRBV20-1 and J usage is TRBJ2-5, with 8 bases aligning to TRBD2. The V and J ends lost 3 bases and 5 bases, in that order; junction bases with no gene match: 14. CDR1 is DFQATT and CDR2 is SNEGSKA in the germline V gene (reference sequence). The CDR3 runs to 16 residues. CDR3 coding DNA: TGCAGTGCTAGGCATACCGGGGGGGCGGTGTACGAGACCCAGTACTTC. Translation: CSARHTGGAVYETQYF.

V and J are TRBV7-2 and TRBJ1-6; 12 bases line up with TRBD1. CDR3 length: 15 amino acids. CDR1 and CDR2 (germline): SGHTA, FQGNSA. V dropped 2 bases and J dropped 16; count of bases not matched to a gene: 9. Here the CDR3 reads CASSLSGTGGSPLHF. In DNA form, the CDR3 reads TGTGCCAGCAGCTTATCCGGGACAGGGGGCTCCCCGCTCCACTTT.

V is TRBV29-1 and J is TRBJ1-2; 7 bases align to TRBD1. This CDR3 region has 14 residues. V lost 0 bases to trimming and J lost 2 bases; unmatched junction nucleotides: 3. In germline, CDR1 is SQVTM, CDR2 ANQGSEA. Written as DNA, the CDR3 is TGCAGCGTTGAAGAAAGGGGGCAGAACTATGGCTACACCTTC. Protein sequence: CSVEERGQNYGYTF. Full variable domain (rest looked up from reference TRBV29-1 and TRBJ1-2): SAVISQKPSRDICQRGTSLTIQCQVDSQVTMMFWYRQQPGQSLTLIATANQGSEATYESGFVIDKFPISRPNLTFSTLTVSNMSPEDSSIYLCSVEERGQNYGYTFGSGTRLTVV.

The rearrangement joins TRBV11-2 to TRBJ2-5; D might be TRBD1 or TRBD2, each matching 7 bases. V was shortened by 5 bases and J by 2 bases, with 21 bases between the two germline ends. There are 17 residues in the CDR3. Per the germline V gene, CDR1 is SGHAT and CDR2 is FQNNGV. This CDR3 is CASSPGRGGQTQETQYF. The CDR3 nucleotides read TGTGCCAGCAGCCCCGGCAGGGGGGGCCAGACTCAAGAGACCCAGTACTTC.

This clonotype was counted at least ten times. V usage is TRBV14 and J usage is TRBJ2-7, with D possibly TRBD1 on 6 matching bases. V was pared by 5 bases and J by 3 bases, with 17 bases between. CDR3 size: 15 residues. CDR1 and CDR2 from the germline V gene are SGHDN and FVKESK. CDR3 residues: CASSNTGTNGYEQYF. The DNA of the CDR3 is TGTGCCAGCAGCAACACTGGGACAAACGGCTACGAGCAGTACTTC.